This TCR beta chain was profiled in a study of blood T cell repertoires in COVID-19. Across the whole study: Acute-phase and convalescent COVID-19 samples originated in the United States, Italy and Spain. PBMCs, B-cell-depleted T cells, or T cells were the source of the cDNA or gDNA that made up the material.

Allocation to cohorts depended on clinical history reported by the participants. Under the authors' procedure: For nucleated cells, counts were estimated from reference gene primer amplification. Some clones are missing from TCRdb's copy, which holds only in-frame ones; the method was immunoSEQ multiplex PCR. V, J and clone size are those of that table, while D and trimming were read from the DNA. The table has about 220,000 clones, about nine tenths seen once. Details on this clone: This specimen includes other DNA sequences encoding the same CDR3.

V was pared by 9 bases and J by 1 base, with 2 bases of the junction left unmatched. CDR3 length equals 13 residues. Germline CDR1 reads LNHDA; CDR2 reads SQIVND (reference sequence). The V call is TRBV19, the J call TRBJ2-3; 9 positions agree with TRBD1. Sample: PBMCs or T cells enriched from blood (not recorded which). This TCR came from a woman aged 40 to 50 with acute COVID-19. CDR3 sequence: CASRDRGTDTQYF. The CDR3 DNA reads as TGTGCCAGCCGGGACAGGGGCACAGATACGCAGTATTTT.